This entry lists 13 T cell receptor beta chains sequenced from one sample in a study of cytomegalovirus exposure and HLA in healthy donors. The repertoire was sequenced with immunoSEQ multiplex PCR; TCRdb's copy has only in-frame clones and lacks some. The data hold approximately 270,000 clones, with about 90% observed a single time. The material sequenced was PBMCs. These receptors were taken from a man between 18 and 35 years old in good health and CMV-seropositive.

The V gene is TRBV5-1, the J gene TRBJ2-1; D may be TRBD2 (5 bases). V lost 4 bases to trimming and J lost 4 bases, with 12 bases between them. Germline V CDR1 and CDR2: SGHRS, YFSETQ. CDR3 length: 14 amino acids. CDR3 protein: CASSLERTYNEQFF. Here the CDR3 DNA reads TGCGCCAGCAGCCTGGAACGGACTTACAATGAGCAGTTCTTC.

The chain joins TRBV5-8 to TRBJ2-7, with no clear D. CDR3 size: 16 residues. Germline-derived CDR1 and CDR2 are SGHTS and YDEGEE. V lost 6 bases and J lost 2, with 21 bases in between. The CDR3 loop is CASTVGYGSITYEQYF. CDR3 nucleotides: TGTGCCAGCACAGTGGGTTATGGGTCCATTACCTACGAGCAGTACTTC.

The genes are TRBV5-4 and TRBJ2-7; D is possibly TRBD1 (5 bases). Germline V gene sequence: CDR1 SGHNT, CDR2 YYREEE (reference sequence). The V end lost 0 bases, the J end lost 5 bases, and 12 bases lay between the germline ends. The CDR3 covers 14 residues. CDR3 residues: CASSLGRAQNEQYF. The DNA for the CDR3 is TGTGCCAGCAGCTTGGGCAGGGCTCAAAACGAGCAGTACTTC.

This clone was observed at least ten times. This chain joins TRBV29-1 and TRBJ2-2; D is perhaps TRBD1 (6 bases). The V end was cut by 8 bases, the J end by 5 bases, with 15 bases between. Germline assignment: CDR1 SQVTM and CDR2 ANQGSEA. CDR3 size: 13 residues. This CDR3 is CSFTGTSTGELFF. Written as DNA, the CDR3 is TGCAGCTTTACCGGGACATCGACCGGGGAGCTGTTTTTT.

V is TRBV5-1 and J is TRBJ2-2; 7 bases line up with TRBD2. Germline CDR1 and CDR2: SGHRS and YFSETQ. Trimming cost V 7 bases and J 2 bases; bases outside gene matches: 17. The CDR3 is 18 amino acids. The CDR3 loop is CASSPGGTGGPNTGELFF. The CDR3, as DNA: TGCGCCAGCTCCCCCGGAGGGACGGGAGGCCCTAACACCGGGGAGCTGTTTTTT.

The chain is built from TRBV6-5 and TRBJ2-7; possibly TRBD1 for D (6 bases). The V gene's germline CDR1 is MNHEY and CDR2 SVGAGI. V was cut by 5 bases and J by 2 bases, with 7 bases left in between. The CDR3 loop spans 12 amino acids. DNA of the CDR3: TGTGCCAGCAGTACAGGGCCCTACGAGCAGTACTTC. This encodes CASSTGPYEQYF.

This clone was counted a single time. The rearrangement links TRBV11-3 to TRBJ2-1; D gene uncertain. CDR1 and CDR2 (germline): SGHNT, YENEEA. The V and J ends lost 1 base and 0 bases respectively, with 7 bases between them. The CDR3 has 15 amino acids. The CDR3 nucleotides read TGTGCCAGCAGCTTAGGAACTACCTCCTACAATGAGCAGTTCTTC. This translates into CASSLGTTSYNEQFF. The complete variable domain, with remaining parts taken from reference TRBV11-3 and TRBJ2-1, reads EAGVVQSPRYKIIEKKQPVAFWCNPISGHNTLYWYLQNLGQGPELLIRYENEEAVDDSQLPKDRFSAERLKGVDSTLKIQPAELGDSAVYLCASSLGTTSYNEQFFGPGTRLTVL.

A few counts support this clone. J is TRBJ2-2 and V is TRBV5-1; TRBD2 is a possible D gene (6 bases). V gave up 3 bases and J gave up 6 bases, with 12 bases separating them. The CDR3 runs 14 residues. CDR1 is SGHRS and CDR2 is YFSETQ in the germline V gene. The CDR3 loop is CASSYAIAAGELFF. CDR3 DNA sequence: TGCGCCAGCAGCTACGCTATAGCGGCCGGGGAGCTGTTTTTT.

The V gene is TRBV29-1, the J gene TRBJ2-3; D gene uncertain. CDR3 length: 14 amino acids. Trimming took 8 bases from V and 0 from J, leaving 15 bases between them. Germline V gene sequence: CDR1 SQVTM, CDR2 ANQGSEA. Here the CDR3 DNA reads TGCAGCTCCTTGGCCGTAGCTAGCACAGATACGCAGTATTTT. This sequence encodes CSSLAVASTDTQYF.

This chain connects TRBV6-1 to TRBJ2-3; D gene ambiguous. This CDR3 is built from 12 residues. V was pared by 6 bases and J by 5 bases, with 9 bases between. Looked up from germline, CDR1 is MNHNS and CDR2 is SASEGT. The CDR3 DNA follows: TGTGCCAGCAGGGAAAAAATAGATACGCAGTATTTT. Protein product: CASREKIDTQYF.

The V gene is TRBV28, the J gene TRBJ2-7, with D maybe TRBD2 (6 bases). Looked up from germline, CDR1 is MDHEN and CDR2 is SYDVKM. The CDR3 contains 15 residues. Trimming left V 6 bases short and J 4 bases short, with 19 bases between. In DNA form, the CDR3 reads TGTGCCAGCAGCTCGACCGGGACTCCCAGATACGAGCAGTACTTC. Translated, it gives CASSSTGTPRYEQYF.

There are a few counts of this clone. The V and J genes are TRBV27 and TRBJ2-7; 9 bases are a match to TRBD2. With 2 bases clipped from V and 4 bases from J, the junction kept 6 bases outside the gene matches. The germline CDR1 and CDR2 sequences are MNHEY and SMNVEV (reference sequence). The CDR3 length is 15 residues. The CDR3 loop is CASSLRLAGIYEQYF. The CDR3 DNA is TGTGCCAGCAGTTTAAGGCTAGCGGGAATATACGAGCAGTACTTC.

The chain links TRBV6-7 to TRBJ2-7; TRBD1 matches 9 bases. TRBV6-7 is designated an ORF whose function remains uncertain. Unmatched junction bases numbered 9, after V lost 6 bases and J lost 3 bases. The CDR3 loop spans 15 amino acids. The CDR3 bases are TGTGCCAGCAGGTGGCCGGGACAGGGCCACTACGAGCAGTACTTC. Residues: CASRWPGQGHYEQYF.